This T cell receptor beta chain was profiled in a study of T cells in tuberculosis. Trimming took 4 bases from V and 1 from J, leaving 5 bases between them. The germline V gene encodes CDR1 MNHNS and CDR2 SASEGT. This CDR3 is 13 amino acids long. This table comes from immunoSEQ multiplex PCR, and its TCRdb copy is limited to in-frame clones, with some not included. The sample carries nearly 60,000 clones, 88% recorded once. This clone has a single count. Thawed, overnight-rested PBMC were stained with GMM-loaded CD1B tetramer, viability dye and anti-CD3, then sorted. C32 glucose monomycolate from Rhodococcus equi was loaded onto the CD1B tetramers. CD14-expressing monocytes were removed from PBMC before cryopreservation and sorting.

The V and J genes are TRBV6-1 and TRBJ1-5, with no clear D. Source material: CD1b-GMM tetramer-negative cells sorted from PBMCs. The clonotype comes from an adult woman with latent tuberculosis. In DNA, the CDR3 is TGTGCCAGCAGTGCGCGGAGCAATCAGCCCCAGCATTTT. Translating gives CASSARSNQPQHF.